This is a list of T cell receptor beta chains from one sample in a study of T cells in Graves' hyperthyroidism and ophthalmopathy. TCRdb reprocessed the multiplex PCR reads via MiXCR and lists one record per CDR3 protein. This table has roughly 570,000 distinct CDR3 sequences, about 43% appearing once. The sample consisted of peripheral blood or thyroid tissue (not recorded which). The receptors derive from a woman between 18 and 29 years old with Graves' hyperthyroidism. The CDR3 runs from the conserved cysteine through the conserved F or W.

>TRBV3-1|TRBJ1-1
CASSRDNTEAFF
>TRBV7-7|TRBJ1-6
CASSAGLNSPLHF
>TRBV2|TRBJ1-3
CASLAGRRNTIYF
>TRBV24-1|TRBJ1-2
CATPPRDQGGVLGYTF
>TRBV2|TRBJ2-7
CASTQPPYEQYF
>TRBV7-2|TRBJ2-7
CASSLVDTDTQYF
>TRBV2|TRBJ1-5
CASSDNGGGRVRRYSNQPQHF
>TRBV27|TRBJ2-7
CASSPGVAATYEQYF
>TRBV20-1|TRBJ2-1
CSARDQGVHIPNEQFF
>TRBV7-3|TRBJ2-2
CASSSMRRRNHTGELFF
>TRBV28|TRBJ2-2
CASVPNTGELFF
>TRBV19|TRBJ2-5
CASSTMGLAGEETQYF
>TRBV10-1|TRBJ1-4
CASSSQGATHEKLFF
>TRBV9|TRBJ2-7
CASSVGQDSSYEQYF
>TRBV4-3|TRBJ2-7
CASSQDRIAGNLFQQYF
>TRBV6-5|TRBJ1-5
CASSYSGQSRQPQHF
>TRBV19|TRBJ1-1
CASSTPRGGLNTEAFF
>TRBV5-1|TRBJ2-7
CASSLYRGNEQYF
>TRBV12-3/TRBV12-4|TRBJ1-2
CASSYTFDRGREAGYGYTF
>TRBV7-3|TRBJ1-1
CASSLIRVERHTEAFF
>TRBV11-2|TRBJ1-5
CASSTQGSQPQHF
>TRBV10-3|TRBJ2-5
CAISEGGAGSQETQYF
>TRBV6-6|TRBJ1-5
CASSELGGSNQPQHF
>TRBV18|TRBJ1-4
CASSFGTGRVEKLFF
>TRBV7-8|TRBJ2-5
CASSLNRQQGETQYF
>TRBV7-9|TRBJ2-7
CASSPLRREQYF
>TRBV13|TRBJ2-7
CASSSLGGTYSYEQYF
>TRBV7-3|TRBJ1-2
CASSRDREVGYTF
>TRBV19|TRBJ1-4
CAGSSGRFATNEKLFF
>TRBV20-1|TRBJ1-2
CRFGTGGQNYGYTF
>TRBV10-3|TRBJ2-7
CAISESKGHQYF
>TRBV20-1|TRBJ1-5
CSAIPPDSNQPQHF
>TRBV29-1|TRBJ2-7
CSVPGQGTYEQYF
>TRBV7-2|TRBJ1-1
CASGGERQTMNTEAFF
>TRBV7-3|TRBJ2-4
CASSPTGGNIQYF
>TRBV7-9|TRBJ2-2
CASSQIPGQVELFF
>TRBV20-1|TRBJ2-7
CSARLAAAYEQYF
>TRBV24-1|TRBJ2-3
CATSDWRGLDTDTQYF
>TRBV19|TRBJ1-4
CASGRDRLNEKLFF
>TRBV5-1|TRBJ2-7
CASSPTGEEQYF
>TRBV7-8|TRBJ2-5
CASSPPGGQKETQYF
>TRBV4-2|TRBJ1-2
CASSRTALDGYTF
>TRBV5-6|TRBJ1-5
CASSAEVGQISHQPQHF
>TRBV20-1|TRBJ2-7
CSTLAGVSEQYF
>TRBV20-1|TRBJ1-2
CSARDPGVLYGYTF